These 10 T cell receptor beta chains were sequenced from one sample in a study of cytomegalovirus exposure and HLA in healthy donors. Both 60 Vbeta primers and 13 Jbeta primers went into the PCR. Using immunoSEQ multiplex PCR, the repertoire was profiled, and TCRdb retains in-frame clones only, with some absent. The sample holds 130,000 or so clones; 74% are singletons and the top ten take more than 6%. The specimen sequenced was PBMCs. These receptors were collected from a man between 40 and 49 years old in good health and CMV-seropositive.

V and J are TRBV21-1 and TRBJ2-7; the D call TRBD1 from the table was never checked on the DNA. TRBV21-1 is given as a pseudogene. The CDR3 runs 17 residues. DNA of the CDR3: TGTGCCAGCAGCAAAATCGAAACATTGACAGGGAATCACGAGCAGTACTTC. Its translation is CASSKIETLTGNHEQYF.

V is TRBV28 and J is TRBJ2-1, with D perhaps TRBD2 (6 bases). Looked up from germline, CDR1 is MDHEN and CDR2 is SYDVKM. Between the trimmed V and J ends, which lost 4 bases and 12 bases, there was a span of 25 bases. The CDR3 is made up of 16 amino acids. The CDR3 sequence: CASSSPGTSYESGQFF. In nucleotides, the CDR3 is TGTGCCAGCAGTTCCCCCGGGACTTCTTACGAATCGGGGCAGTTCTTC.

The rearrangement joins TRBV6-5 to TRBJ2-1; TRBD1 matches 9 bases. Trimming took 6 bases from V and 2 from J; bases not matched to a gene: 5. The CDR3 consists of 15 residues. Germline CDR1 and CDR2: MNHEY and SVGAGI. The CDR3 protein is CASSPGQGPYNEQFF. The DNA of the CDR3 is TGTGCCAGCAGCCCTGGACAGGGGCCCTACAATGAGCAGTTCTTC.

The chain is built from TRBV14 and TRBJ2-1; D possibly corresponds to TRBD2 (6 bases). This CDR3 has 16 amino acids. Trimming removed 0 bases from V and 4 bases from J, with 13 bases in between. The germline gives CDR1 SGHDN, CDR2 FVKESK. The CDR3 is CASSQDELAYYNEQFF. The CDR3 DNA reads as TGTGCCAGCAGCCAAGATGAACTAGCATATTACAATGAGCAGTTCTTC.

V gene TRBV5-1 combines with J gene TRBJ2-1, with 7 bases identical to TRBD1. This CDR3 spans 14 amino acids. V was clipped by 0 bases and J by 5 bases; unmatched bases: 2. From germline, CDR1 is SGHRS and CDR2 YFSETQ. CDR3 region: CASSLATGNNEQFF. The CDR3, as DNA: TGCGCCAGCAGCTTGGCGACAGGGAACAATGAGCAGTTCTTC. Combining the CDR3 with reference TRBV5-1 and TRBJ2-1 gives the whole variable domain KAGVTQTPRYLIKTRGQQVTLSCSPISGHRSVSWYQQTPGQGLQFLFEYFSETQRNKGNFPGRFSGRQFSNSRSEMNVSTLELGDSALYLCASSLATGNNEQFFGPGTRLTVL.

The DNA of the CDR3 is TGCGCCAGCAGCCGGCCGGGGGACAATGAGCAGTTCTTC. Translation: CASSRPGDNEQFF. V usage is TRBV4-1 and J usage is TRBJ2-1, with TRBD2 as a possible D gene (6 bases). Trimming shortened V by 4 bases and J by 5 bases, and 9 bases separated the two germline ends. CDR1 is MGHRA and CDR2 is YSYEKL in the germline V gene. The CDR3 has 13 residues.

The chain recombines TRBV6-5 with TRBJ2-2; 7 bases line up with TRBD2. The CDR3 sequence is 15 residues long. Germline CDR1 MNHEY, CDR2 SVGAGI. The CDR3: CATMRGGAGTGELFF. CDR3 DNA: TGTGCAACTATGCGGGGAGGGGCGGGCACCGGGGAGCTGTTTTTT.

J is TRBJ2-1 and V is TRBV5-4; 14 bases agree with TRBD2. The trim removed 4 bases at V and 8 bases at J, leaving 8 bases unmatched. Germline V CDR1 and CDR2: SGHNT, YYREEE (reference sequence). The CDR3 is made up of 16 amino acids. CDR3 sequence reads: CASSPRTSGGPDEQFF. CDR3 sequence (DNA): TGTGCCAGCAGCCCACGGACTAGCGGGGGGCCGGATGAGCAGTTCTTC.

The chain recombines TRBV27 with TRBJ2-5; D is unresolved. The CDR3 consists of 12 residues. Looked up from germline, CDR1 is MNHEY and CDR2 is SMNVEV (reference sequence). The ends were cut back, 8 bases at V and 0 bases at J, with 7 bases in the middle. As DNA, the CDR3 is TGTGCCAGCGCTCGGTACCAAGAGACCCAGTACTTC. Translating it yields CASARYQETQYF.

This chain links TRBV7-2 with TRBJ1-1, with D perhaps TRBD1 (6 bases). The germline CDR1 and CDR2 sequences are SGHTA and FQGNSA. The V and J ends lost 5 bases and 6 bases respectively, with 16 bases between them. The CDR3 has 14 amino acids. The CDR3 protein is CASSPGELVAEAFF. Written as DNA, the CDR3 is TGTGCCAGCAGCCCAGGGGAGCTGGTCGCTGAAGCTTTCTTT.